Listed below are T cell receptor beta chains from one sample, sequenced in a study of graft-versus-host responses after intestinal transplantation. Measured with immunoSEQ multiplex PCR; TCRdb has only the in-frame clones, and not every one. The table lists around 30,000 clones, roughly 83% of them singletons. The source was PBMCs, collected 28 days after intestinal transplant. All receptors derive from a human patient who received an intestinal transplant, so some T cells may come from the graft donor. Both conserved end residues are trimmed from each CDR3. The order of the fields is J gene, clone size, V gene, CDR3 protein. Part of the rows lack a size; the others show once, few, many or a class for expanded clones.

J: TRBJ2-1
size: NA
V: TRBV2
CDR3: ASSVTLAVHNEQF

J: TRBJ2-1
size: NA
V: TRBV6-1
CDR3: ASSENGGNRPHEQF

J: TRBJ2-5
size: NA
V: TRBV5-4
CDR3: ASSLRTGQETQY

J: TRBJ2-2
size: NA
V: TRBV25-1
CDR3: ASGKGGVILTGELF

J: TRBJ2-3
size: NA
V: TRBV6-5
CDR3: ASSFYSGTDTQY

J: TRBJ2-6
size: NA
V: TRBV9
CDR3: ASSVDGGSGANVLT

J: TRBJ1-2
size: NA
V: TRBV6-5
CDR3: ATLNGDRVGGYT

J: TRBJ1-2
size: NA
V: TRBV28
CDR3: ASSITGGFSFDL

J: TRBJ2-1
size: NA
V: TRBV5-1
CDR3: ASSFGGRGVNEQF

J: TRBJ2-3
size: NA
V: TRBV5-4
CDR3: ASSLAGLAGDYTQY

J: TRBJ2-7
size: NA
V: TRBV27
CDR3: ASSWGRGHEQY

J: TRBJ2-7
size: NA
V: TRBV30
CDR3: AWSVWAGTAVFHEQY

J: TRBJ2-4
size: NA
V: TRBV19
CDR3: ASSDLAGTSKNIQY

J: TRBJ2-7
size: NA
V: TRBV28
CDR3: ASSLSPRNGEQY

J: NA
size: NA
V: TRBV7-2
CDR3: ASSPGLTTYEQY

J: TRBJ2-3
size: NA
V: TRBV11-2
CDR3: ASSTRVQDTQY

J: TRBJ1-1
size: NA
V: TRBV6-1
CDR3: ASSELTGWPNTEAF

J: TRBJ1-2
size: NA
V: TRBV28
CDR3: ASSLLAEAGDYGYT

J: TRBJ1-1
size: NA
V: TRBV10-2
CDR3: ASSRRETEAF

J: TRBJ1-2
size: NA
V: TRBV5-4
CDR3: ASKSTNYGYT

J: TRBJ1-3
size: once
V: TRBV28
CDR3: ASSLMGSRNTIY

J: TRBJ2-6
size: NA
V: TRBV7-8
CDR3: ASSPDRVPFSGANVLT

J: TRBJ1-6
size: NA
V: TRBV19
CDR3: ASSIQAGDQINSPLH

J: TRBJ2-1
size: NA
V: TRBV4-1
CDR3: ASSQETGSYNEQF

J: TRBJ1-5
size: NA
V: TRBV7-9
CDR3: ASSLGQGAGQPQH

J: TRBJ1-5
size: NA
V: TRBV28
CDR3: ASSPGGGLNQPQH

J: TRBJ2-3
size: once
V: TRBV30
CDR3: AWSVFRDRGSHSPTSTDTQY

J: TRBJ2-1
size: NA
V: TRBV6-5
CDR3: ASSETGYDNEQF

J: TRBJ2-5
size: NA
V: TRBV29-1
CDR3: SVSYRTGETQY

J: TRBJ1-5
size: once
V: TRBV28
CDR3: ASSPLMEPQH

J: TRBJ1-2
size: NA
V: TRBV6-6
CDR3: ASSYSYEANYGYT

J: TRBJ2-1
size: NA
V: TRBV14
CDR3: ASSPTSGAYNEQF

J: TRBJ2-5
size: few
V: TRBV10-3
CDR3: AISESAGTQETQY

J: TRBJ2-3
size: few
V: TRBV27
CDR3: ASGRTGGTDTQY

J: TRBJ2-5
size: NA
V: TRBV5-4
CDR3: ASSIVGGLAGDQETQY

J: TRBJ2-1
size: NA
V: TRBV11-2
CDR3: ASSLGGGPRNEQF

J: TRBJ1-1
size: NA
V: TRBV6-1
CDR3: ASSEAPTGGFTEAF

J: TRBJ2-1
size: NA
V: TRBV2
CDR3: ASSDEAIVPEQF

J: TRBJ1-2
size: NA
V: TRBV4-1
CDR3: ASSLLPRTPNYGYT

J: TRBJ2-2
size: NA
V: TRBV7-6
CDR3: ASSQGTSGNTGELF

J: TRBJ2-1
size: once
V: TRBV7-9
CDR3: ASSLKRRPDRAFHNEQF

J: TRBJ1-6
size: NA
V: TRBV7-2
CDR3: ASSLSRGYNSPLH

J: TRBJ2-1
size: few
V: TRBV27
CDR3: ASALAGVAGNEQF

J: TRBJ2-7
size: NA
V: TRBV5-4
CDR3: ASSNTSLPIEQY

J: TRBJ2-3
size: NA
V: TRBV5-6
CDR3: ASSFVQGTDTQY

J: TRBJ2-2
size: NA
V: TRBV7-6
CDR3: ASSLESSPGELF

J: TRBJ2-7
size: NA
V: TRBV7-3
CDR3: ASSLGANYEQY

J: TRBJ1-2
size: NA
V: TRBV5-1
CDR3: ASSLDSPNYGYT

J: TRBJ2-3
size: NA
V: TRBV20-1
CDR3: SAPRGDTQY

J: TRBJ1-1
size: NA
V: TRBV6-5
CDR3: ASSYGAANTEAF

J: NA
size: NA
V: TRBV6-1
CDR3: ASSPDRGRGEQY

J: TRBJ1-1
size: NA
V: TRBV28
CDR3: ASSLLGIGGDTEAF

J: TRBJ1-5
size: NA
V: TRBV28
CDR3: ASSLRGGFMTWARVYSNQPQH